This is a list of T cell receptor beta chains from one sample in a study of T cell repertoires and HLA-DP antigens. These TCRs are of unknown antigen specificity. Data came from immunoSEQ multiplex PCR; TCRdb stores just in-frame clones and leaves some out. The sample has some 89,000 clones, approximately 89% seen once. Sample: CD4+ T cells from PBMCs. The receptors were gathered from a man in his forties or fifties in good health and CMV-seronegative. The CDR3 runs from the conserved cysteine through the conserved F or W. Each record gives: V gene, J gene, clone size, D gene, CDR3 length, CDR3 DNA, CDR3 protein. A D gene is named only where the DNA matches it firmly. A row's size may be missing; if present it is once, few, many or a size class.

TRBV6-1,TRBJ1-5,-,TRBD1,14,TGTGCCAGCGGACGGACAGGGGAAGGACAGCCCCAGCATTTT,CASGRTGEGQPQHF
TRBV4-1,TRBJ1-5,once,-,12,TGCGCCAGCAGCACGGGGGGTCAGCCCCAGCATTTT,CASSTGGQPQHF
TRBV6-1,TRBJ2-7,once,-,12,TGTGCCAGCAGTGAATCAGGGTACTGGATAACCTTC,CASSESGYWITF
TRBV7-2,TRBJ1-2,-,-,14,TGTGCCAGCAGCTTACAGTTGGGCAGCTATGGCTACACCTTC,CASSLQLGSYGYTF
TRBV25-1,TRBJ2-3,-,TRBD2,12,TGTGCCACTAGCGGGGGCACAGATACGCAGTATTTT,CATSGGTDTQYF
TRBV27,TRBJ1-5,-,-,14,TGTGCCAGCGGGGCGGGGGCCTCCCGGCAGCCCCAGCATTTT,CASGAGASRQPQHF
TRBV7-3,TRBJ2-3,few,TRBD2,16,TGTGCCAGCAGCCGCTCTAGCGGGGGGGGCACAGATACGCAGTATTTT,CASSRSSGGGTDTQYF
TRBV11-2,TRBJ2-1,-,-,15,TGTGCCAGCAGCCCGGAGAGGCTAGCGAGGAATGAGCAGTTCTTC,CASSPERLARNEQFF
TRBV30,TRBJ2-2,once,TRBD1,15,TGTGCCTGGACCGAAGGGACAGGGATTTATGGGGAGCTGTTTTTT,CAWTEGTGIYGELFF
TRBV18,TRBJ2-1,-,-,16,TGTGCCAGCTCACATCAAGGAACAGGTCCGTCCGGGGAGCAGTTCTTC,CASSHQGTGPSGEQFF
TRBV7-2,TRBJ2-7,-,TRBD2,15,TGTGCCAGCAGCTCGGGACTAGCGGGAGTGTACGAGCAGTACTTC,CASSSGLAGVYEQYF
TRBV25-1,TRBJ2-5,-,-,13,TGTGCCAGCAGTGAGCCCGGAAGAGAGACCCAGTACTTC,CASSEPGRETQYF